This TCR beta chain was identified in a study of CD8+CD57+ T cells in acquired aplastic anemia. Study results and limitations: CD8+ Simpson's diversity did not differ significantly between patients and controls. Found in both controls and patients were twenty-nine CD8+ CDR3 sequences.

Many counts were recorded for this clonotype. Its antigen is unidentified. CDR3 and TCR beta VDJ profiling relied on genomic DNA as the template. TCRdb processed the reads anew with MiXCR; each CDR3 protein has one entry. The sample shows 250,000 or so distinct CDR3 sequences, around half of them seen only once. There are 13 residues in the CDR3. Germline CDR1 and CDR2: SGHTS and YDEGEE. Trimming pared 0 bases from V and 5 bases from J, leaving 9 bases between. Patients sequenced had flow cytometry evidence of CD8+CD57+ cell expansion. The sequence derives from a human donor with aplastic anemia. The chain has TRBV5-8 and TRBJ2-7; no clear D gene. Sample: sorted CD4+, CD8+, or CD8+CD57+ T cells (not recorded which) from PBMCs. CDR3 region: CASSLEVTDEQYF. In DNA form, the CDR3 reads TGTGCCAGCAGCTTGGAGGTCACGGACGAGCAGTACTTC. Using reference TRBV5-8 and TRBJ2-7 for the parts outside the CDR3, the full variable domain is EAGVTQSPTHLIKTRGQQATLRCSPISGHTSVYWYQQALGLGLQFLLWYDEGEERNRGNFPPRFSGRQFPNYSSELNVNALELEDSALYLCASSLEVTDEQYFGPGTRLTVT.